The TCR beta chain described here comes from a study of identical twins. The sample holds a few counts of this clonotype. The antigen remains undetermined. Healthy Caucasians were all of the donors. TCRdb used MiXCR to reprocess the 5' RACE reads, holding one entry per CDR3 protein. The sample shows approximately 350,000 distinct CDR3 sequences, 12% of them seen only once. This CDR3 is 15 amino acids long. CDR1 is SEHNR and CDR2 is FQNEAQ in the germline V gene (reference sequence). V was trimmed by 5 bases and J by 8 bases, leaving 19 bases between them. The study's findings and limits: In cord blood, abundant beta clonotypes had fewer insertions; memory showed no trend. The study found that models underestimated out-of-frame TCR alpha sharing in monozygotic twins. Partly confounded zero-insertion analyses could result from invariant MAIT and iNKT cells.

Separately, the same data were catalogued under a study of yellow fever vaccine responses in identical twins.

The V gene is TRBV7-9, the J gene TRBJ2-1; either TRBD1 or TRBD2 may supply D (5 bases each). The sequenced material came from CD8+ T cells sorted from blood. The sequence was collected from a woman under 30 in good health. The CDR3 nucleotides read TGTGCCAGCAGCCCCCGGGACGCCAAATGGGATGAGCAGTTCTTC. It codes for CASSPRDAKWDEQFF.